The subject of this entry is one T cell receptor beta chain. The target antigen is unknown. Clones were read by immunoSEQ multiplex PCR, and TCRdb kept only the in-frame ones, dropping some. This table has some 11,000 clones, more than 70% appearing once. Germline CDR1 reads SGHRS; CDR2 reads YFSETQ. Trimming removed 3 bases from V and 8 bases from J; junction bases left unmatched: 18. CDR3 size: 17 residues. This specimen belongs to a study of chemoradiotherapy in HPV16-positive cancers. Study-wide background: Candidate HPV-specific clones and shared TCR motifs came from two HPV16-positive patients. Broader study findings: The functional HPV-specific definition rests on just a couple of HPV16-positive patients. Better recurrence-free survival went with HPV-responsive T-cell expansion in HPV16-positive patients. Non-HPV-specific T cells did not expand in tumors during treatment, whereas candidate HPV-specific clones and E7-related motifs did.

The material was obtained from a patient who underwent chemoradiotherapy. V usage is TRBV5-1 and J usage is TRBJ1-2; 8 bases are a match to TRBD1. The clonotype comes from a human donor with HPV-associated anogenital cancer. CDR3: CASSSGFSGQDAGGYTF. Here the CDR3 DNA reads TGCGCCAGCAGCTCGGGTTTTTCGGGACAGGACGCGGGGGGCTACACCTTC.